These 17 T cell receptor beta chains originate from one sample sequenced in a study of beta chain features in type 1 diabetes. General study results and limits: There was a moderate but significant shortening of TCRB CDR3s in all four CD4+ subsets of Type 1 diabetes patients.

The study reverse transcribed the entire isolated RNA, so it sequenced expressed TCRB transcripts. Only in-frame clones appear in the TCRdb table, and some are missing; sequencing was by immunoSEQ multiplex PCR. The sample shows 300,000 or so clones, 14% of them seen only once. These TCRs' antigens remain unknown. The sample consisted of naive CD4+ T cells from blood. The receptors come from a man younger than 45 with type 1 diabetes.

The chain has TRBV5-6 and TRBJ2-7, with 8 bases lining up with TRBD1. V was clipped by 2 bases and J by 3 bases; unmatched bases: 1. The CDR3 sequence is 13 residues long. Germline CDR1 SGHDT, CDR2 YYEEEE. The CDR3 coding sequence is TGTGCCAGCAGCTTAACAGGGGGCTACGAGCAGTACTTC. This sequence encodes CASSLTGGYEQYF.

The CDR3 nucleotides are TGCGCCAGCAGCTCTCTCTTCGACAGGGGGCATGGCTACACCTTC. Residues: CASSSLFDRGHGYTF. The chain joins TRBV5-1 to TRBJ1-2, with 10 bases matching TRBD1. This CDR3 is built from 15 residues. Germline trimming cut 3 bases from V and 6 bases from J; bases unmatched to any gene: 8. Germline V gene sequence: CDR1 SGHRS, CDR2 YFSETQ.

For the CDR3, the DNA is TGTGCCAGCAGCCCTGCGAGGAATAACTATGGCTACACCTTC. Its translation: CASSPARNNYGYTF. J is TRBJ1-2 and V is TRBV9; D gene ambiguous. Germline V gene data show CDR1 as SGDLS and CDR2 as YYNGEE. V was shortened by 4 bases and J by 1 base, with 11 bases between the two germline ends. The CDR3 covers 14 residues.

This clone was seen a handful of times. V and J are TRBV28 and TRBJ1-2; the match to TRBD1 covers 9 bases. V gave up 5 bases and J gave up 7 bases; unmatched junction bases: 11. The germline V gene encodes CDR1 MDHEN and CDR2 SYDVKM. The CDR3 covers 15 residues. In DNA, the CDR3 is TGTGCCAGCAGTCCTCTAACCGGGACAGGGATTGGCTACACCTTC. Residues: CASSPLTGTGIGYTF.

The CDR3 nucleotides are TGCGCCAGCAGCTTGCAGGGGGCTGCCAACGTCCTGACTTTC. Translation gives CASSLQGAANVLTF. The chain employs TRBV5-1 and TRBJ2-6, with TRBD1 identical over 8 bases. With 1 base clipped from V and 7 bases from J, the junction kept 1 base outside the gene matches. Germline V gene lookup returns CDR1 SGHRS and CDR2 YFSETQ. CDR3 length: 14 residues.

This chain joins TRBV10-3 and TRBJ2-5; 9 nucleotides align to TRBD2. Germline trimming cut 2 bases from V and 5 bases from J; bases unmatched to any gene: 15. This CDR3 has 18 amino acids. Per germline, CDR1 ENHRY and CDR2 SYGVKD. CDR3 nucleotide sequence: TGTGCCATCAGTGAGCCGAAAGCCCTAGCGGGGCATAGGGAGACCCAGTACTTC. The encoded protein is CAISEPKALAGHRETQYF.

This clone occurred a few times. This chain uses TRBV14 with TRBJ1-4; 10 bases match TRBD1. This CDR3 contains 15 residues. Germline V gene data show CDR1 as SGHDN and CDR2 as FVKESK. Unmatched junction bases numbered 5, after V lost 4 bases and J lost 6 bases. CDR3 sequence: CASSRRTGGDEKLFF. The CDR3 DNA reads TGTGCCAGCAGCCGGAGGACAGGGGGAGATGAAAAACTGTTTTTT.

This chain uses TRBV25-1 with TRBJ2-1; 13 nucleotides match TRBD2. V was clipped by 1 base and J by 8 bases; unmatched bases: 8. The CDR3 contains 17 residues. CDR1 and CDR2 from the germline V gene are MGHDK and SYGVNS. The CDR3 reads CASSESPLAGGLDEQFF. The CDR3 region has the DNA TGTGCCAGCAGTGAATCCCCACTAGCGGGAGGGCTGGATGAGCAGTTCTTC.

V usage is TRBV4-3 and J usage is TRBJ2-5; perhaps TRBD1 as D (5 bases). The germline CDR1 and CDR2 sequences are LGHNA and YSLEER. V shed 0 bases and J shed 0 bases, with 8 bases lying between them. The CDR3 sequence is 15 residues long. The CDR3 DNA is TGCGCCAGCAGCCAAGAAAACAGGTACCAAGAGACCCAGTACTTC. It specifies CASSQENRYQETQYF.

V is TRBV5-1 and J is TRBJ2-3, with D possibly TRBD1 on 6 matching bases. In germline, CDR1 is SGHRS, CDR2 YFSETQ. V was pared by 3 bases and J by 2 bases, with 22 bases between. The CDR3 runs to 18 residues. This CDR3 reads CASSYQIRTDEFTDTQYF. CDR3 DNA: TGCGCCAGCAGCTACCAAATACGGACAGATGAGTTCACAGATACGCAGTATTTT.

In its sample, this clone was seen a few times. The CDR3 loop is CASREGLANEQFF. In DNA, the CDR3 is TGTGCCAGCCGGGAGGGGCTAGCCAATGAGCAGTTCTTC. The V and J genes are TRBV2 and TRBJ2-1; 8 bases fit TRBD2. Trimming took 8 bases from V and 6 from J; bases not matched to a gene: 6. CDR1 SNHLY and CDR2 FYNNEI come from the germline V gene. This CDR3 comprises 13 residues.

This chain links TRBV2 with TRBJ2-1; 7 bases fit TRBD1. The CDR3 totals 15 residues. Germline V gives CDR1 SNHLY, CDR2 FYNNEI. Trimming took 7 bases from V and 4 from J; bases not matched to a gene: 10. CDR3 DNA sequence: TGTGCCAGCACCGGGACAGACAGTAATTACAATGAGCAGTTCTTC. Its protein is CASTGTDSNYNEQFF.

The J gene is TRBJ2-5, the V gene TRBV6-6; 7 nucleotides line up with TRBD1. Germline loops: CDR1 MNHNY, CDR2 SVGAGI (reference sequence). V gave up 6 bases and J gave up 1 base; unmatched junction bases: 5. The CDR3 has 14 amino acids. The CDR3 region has the DNA TGTGCCAGCAGCGGGACAGCGATCCAAGAGACCCAGTACTTC. Protein: CASSGTAIQETQYF.

The chain carries TRBV11-2 and TRBJ2-3, with 7 bases identical to TRBD1. The CDR3 totals 13 residues. The ends lost 5 bases at V and 8 bases at J; junction bases unmatched: 7. CDR1 is SGHAT, CDR2 FQNNGV, per germline. The CDR3 DNA reads as TGTGCCAGCAGCAGCCGGGACAGTAGTACGCAGTATTTT. Its translation is CASSSRDSSTQYF.

This chain connects TRBV4-3 to TRBJ2-5; the match to TRBD2 covers 10 bases. This CDR3 contains 14 residues. Germline assignment: CDR1 LGHNA and CDR2 YSLEER. The V and J ends lost 1 base and 9 bases, in that order; junction bases with no gene match: 5. CDR3 DNA sequence: TGCGCCAGCAGCCAAGTCCCAGCGGGAGGGGCCCAGTACTTC. This gives the protein CASSQVPAGGAQYF.

V gene TRBV29-1 combines with J gene TRBJ2-3; 14 bases fit TRBD2. The CDR3 length is 14 residues. V trimming: 7 bases; J trimming: 5 bases; junction bases outside the gene matches: 5. Looked up from germline, CDR1 is SQVTM and CDR2 is ANQGSEA. CDR3 residues: CSARLAGGVDTQYF. The CDR3, as DNA: TGCAGCGCTCGACTAGCGGGAGGGGTAGATACGCAGTATTTT.

The genes are TRBV30 and TRBJ1-5, with a weak D call TRBD1 (6 bases). V dropped 3 bases and J dropped 4 bases, with 10 bases sitting between them. Germline V gives CDR1 GTSNPN, CDR2 SVGIG (reference sequence). This CDR3 contains 13 residues. In nucleotides, the CDR3 is TGTGCCTGGAGCTCGACAGGTAATCAGCCCCAGCATTTT. This gives the protein CAWSSTGNQPQHF.